Below, 19 T cell receptor beta chains from the same sample are listed, as sequenced in a study of blood T cell repertoires in COVID-19. Method: immunoSEQ multiplex PCR; TCRdb's copy keeps in-frame clones and lacks some. The data hold roughly 200,000 clones, with 83% observed a single time. Sequencing input: peripheral blood. These TCRs come from a woman aged 25 to 39 with COVID-19, enrolled during active disease.

This clone has only a few counts. Here the CDR3 DNA reads TGTGCCAGCACCCCCGGCGGGGGAACCCCCCATAGCACAGATACGCAGTATTTT. Residues: CASTPGGGTPHSTDTQYF. The chain combines TRBV5-4 with TRBJ2-3, with 7 bases matching TRBD2. The CDR3 is 18 residues long. Unmatched junction bases numbered 16, after V lost 6 bases and J lost 0 bases. Germline CDR1 SGHNT, CDR2 YYREEE (reference sequence).

This chain uses TRBV5-4 with TRBJ1-3; a weak D match, TRBD1 (5 bases). The CDR3 covers 15 residues. V dropped 0 bases and J dropped 0 bases, with 7 bases sitting between them. Per germline, CDR1 SGHNT and CDR2 YYREEE (reference sequence). CDR3 nucleotide sequence: TGTGCCAGCAGCTTGGGACAGCACTCTGGAAACACCATATATTTT. Residues: CASSLGQHSGNTIYF.

V gene TRBV6-5 combines with J gene TRBJ1-1; 7 positions agree with TRBD1. Germline lookup yields CDR1 MNHEY and CDR2 SVGAGI. V lost 4 bases to trimming and J lost 4 bases; unmatched junction nucleotides: 9. The CDR3 is made up of 15 amino acids. CDR3: CASSSGTVRGTEAFF. The CDR3 DNA sequence: TGTGCCAGCAGTTCAGGGACAGTCAGGGGCACTGAAGCTTTCTTT.

This clone was observed a handful of times. The chain employs TRBV6-6 and TRBJ1-2; the D gene is possibly TRBD1 (6 bases). The V gene lost 4 bases and the J gene lost 10 bases, with 16 bases spanning the gap. Germline CDR1 MNHNY, CDR2 SVGAGI (reference sequence). The CDR3 is 13 residues long. This chain's CDR3 is CASSFSGDMDYTF. In nucleotides, the CDR3 is TGTGCCAGCAGTTTTTCAGGGGATATGGACTACACCTTC.

This clone was seen only a few times. V and J are TRBV7-2 and TRBJ2-5; D remains unclear. Germline V CDR1 and CDR2: SGHTA, FQGNSA. CDR3 size: 15 residues. The ends were cut back, 0 bases at V and 2 bases at J, with 10 bases in the middle. The CDR3 region has the DNA TGTGCCAGCAGCTTAGCGGCTGCACTACAAGAGACCCAGTACTTC. This codes for CASSLAAALQETQYF. Full variable domain (remainder filled in from reference TRBV7-2 and TRBJ2-5): GAGVSQSPSNKVTEKGKDVELRCDPISGHTALYWYRQSLGQGLEFLIYFQGNSAPDKSGLPSDRFSAERTGGSVSTLTIQRTQQEDSAVYLCASSLAAALQETQYFGPGTRLLVL.

The V call is TRBV6-2 or TRBV6-3, the J call TRBJ1-1; no clear D gene. Germline CDR1 MNHEY, CDR2 SVGEGT. This CDR3 spans 11 amino acids. V lost 6 bases, J lost 7 bases, and 9 bases lay in between. The CDR3 spells CASSNSDEAFF. In nucleotides, the CDR3 is TGTGCCAGCAGCAATTCAGATGAAGCTTTCTTT.

The CDR3 loop is CASSQDRASNEQYF. As DNA, the CDR3 is TGTGCCAGCAGCCAAGATCGAGCATCTAACGAGCAGTACTTC. The chain has TRBV4-2 and TRBJ2-7; no clear D. Germline V CDR1 and CDR2: LGHNA, YNFKEQ. This CDR3 spans 14 amino acids. Between the trimmed V and J ends, which lost 0 bases and 5 bases, there was a span of 11 bases.

The chain has TRBV14 and TRBJ1-2, with TRBD1 identical over 8 bases. The length of the CDR3 is 13 residues. Germline lookup yields CDR1 SGHDN and CDR2 FVKESK. Trimming removed 6 bases from V and 4 bases from J; junction bases left unmatched: 4. CDR3: CASRGQGIYGYTF. CDR3 sequence (DNA): TGTGCCAGCAGAGGACAGGGAATCTATGGCTACACCTTC.

This rearrangement joins TRBV9 to TRBJ1-4; 10 nucleotides agree with TRBD1. Germline CDR1 and CDR2: SGDLS and YYNGEE. CDR3 length equals 14 residues. V lost 7 bases to trimming and J lost 8 bases; unmatched junction nucleotides: 8. CDR3 sequence reads: CASADGTGDEKLFF. In DNA, the CDR3 is TGTGCCAGCGCAGACGGGACAGGGGACGAAAAACTGTTTTTT.

The rearrangement uses TRBV4-1 and TRBJ2-7, with 15 bases fitting TRBD2. After removal of 0 bases from V and 5 bases from J, the junction contained 8 bases not matched to a gene. The germline V gene has CDR1 MGHRA and CDR2 YSYEKL. CDR3 length: 18 amino acids. The CDR3: CASSQEMGLAGGGNEQYF. DNA of the CDR3: TGCGCCAGCAGCCAAGAAATGGGACTAGCGGGAGGTGGGAACGAGCAGTACTTC.

J is TRBJ2-4 and V is TRBV15; 7 bases are shared with TRBD1. This CDR3 is 17 amino acids long. With V trimmed by 1 base and J by 0 bases, 6 bases remained unmatched. The germline V gene encodes CDR1 LNHNV and CDR2 YYDKDF (reference sequence). This chain's CDR3 is CATSRGDSTLAKNIQYF. CDR3 in DNA: TGTGCCACCAGCAGAGGGGACAGTACTCTAGCCAAAAACATTCAGTACTTC. The variable domain in full, with the rest retrieved from reference TRBV15 and TRBJ2-4, is DAMVIQNPRYQVTQFGKPVTLSCSQTLNHNVMYWYQQKSSQAPKLLFHYYDKDFNNEADTPDNFQSRRPNTSFCFLDIRSPGLGDTAMYLCATSRGDSTLAKNIQYFGAGTRLSVL.

In regard to this clone: The junction departs from germline at one end; a sequencing error may be responsible. This chain joins TRBV7-9 and TRBJ2-1; the D gene is possibly TRBD1 (6 bases). Per the germline V gene, CDR1 is SEHNR and CDR2 is FQNEAQ (reference sequence). The CDR3 extends over 12 amino acids. The CDR3 reads CASSPRDNEQFF. CDR3 sequence (DNA): TGTGCCAGCAGCCCCCGGGACAACGAGCAGTTCTTC. The whole variable domain, filled in from reference TRBV7-9 and TRBJ2-1, reads DTGVSQNPRHKITKRGQNVTFRCDPISEHNRLYWYRQTLGQGPEFLTYFQNEAQLEKSRLLSDRFSAERPKGSFSTLEIQRTEQGDSAMYLCASSPRDNEQFFGPGTRLTVL.

The V call is TRBV7-3, the J call TRBJ1-2; 7 bases agree with TRBD1. The germline gives CDR1 SGHTA, CDR2 FQGTGA. CDR3 length: 16 amino acids. Trimming removed 5 bases from V and 4 bases from J; junction bases left unmatched: 13. Written as DNA, the CDR3 is TGTGCCAGCAGCCCGAGGGGGTCGACAGGGTTCTATGGCTACACCTTC. This translates into CASSPRGSTGFYGYTF.

The chain uses TRBV5-6 and TRBJ1-1; D may be TRBD1 (5 bases). Germline V lookup: CDR1 SGHDT, CDR2 YYEEEE. V dropped 1 base and J dropped 9 bases, with 10 bases sitting between them. The CDR3 sequence is 12 residues long. CDR3 in DNA: TGTGCCAGCAGCTTGCTTCTGGGGCAAGCTTTCTTT. This translates into CASSLLLGQAFF.

This chain uses TRBV4-1 with TRBJ1-1, with TRBD1 as a possible D gene (5 bases). The CDR3 length is 17 residues. Germline V gene sequence: CDR1 MGHRA, CDR2 YSYEKL. V gave up 9 bases and J gave up 0 bases, with 23 bases separating them. As DNA, the CDR3 is TGCGCCAGTGGCGAGCCTAATCGGGGGGTCTTGAACACTGAAGCTTTCTTT. This sequence encodes CASGEPNRGVLNTEAFF.

The rearrangement links TRBV5-8 to TRBJ2-7; 7 nucleotides agree with TRBD1. Germline V gives CDR1 SGHTS, CDR2 YDEGEE. The length of the CDR3 is 13 residues. V trimming: 4 bases; J trimming: 2 bases; junction bases outside the gene matches: 3. The CDR3, as DNA: TGTGCCAGCAGCCGAGACAGGGCCTACGAGCAGTACTTC. Residues: CASSRDRAYEQYF.

This clone was picked up one time. This CDR3 is CASSTTSVGQETQYF. Written as DNA, the CDR3 is TGCGCCAGCAGCACCACTAGCGTGGGGCAAGAGACCCAGTACTTC. This chain links TRBV5-1 with TRBJ2-5, with TRBD2 matching over 7 bases. Germline V gene lookup returns CDR1 SGHRS and CDR2 YFSETQ. The CDR3 length is 15 residues. V was clipped by 4 bases and J by 2 bases; unmatched bases: 8. The full variable domain, in which reference TRBV5-1 and TRBJ2-5 provide the parts outside the CDR3, is KAGVTQTPRYLIKTRGQQVTLSCSPISGHRSVSWYQQTPGQGLQFLFEYFSETQRNKGNFPGRFSGRQFSNSRSEMNVSTLELGDSALYLCASSTTSVGQETQYFGPGTRLLVL.

This clone has a handful of counts. The V gene is TRBV30, the J gene TRBJ1-2; D call uncertain. Between the trimmed V and J ends, which lost 3 bases and 4 bases, there was a span of 18 bases. The CDR3 loop spans 15 amino acids. Germline V lookup: CDR1 GTSNPN, CDR2 SVGIG (reference sequence). The CDR3 loop is CAWSIGGLFGYGYTF. In DNA, the CDR3 is TGTGCCTGGAGCATAGGAGGCTTGTTTGGCTATGGCTACACCTTC.

This sequence joins TRBV11-2 and TRBJ1-2; the D is unclear. V dropped 0 bases and J dropped 4 bases, with 18 bases sitting between them. The CDR3 runs to 17 residues. Germline CDR1 and CDR2: SGHAT and FQNNGV. Written as DNA, the CDR3 is TGTGCCAGCAGCTTAGAGACCTATCAGGTCATCGCCTATGGCTACACCTTC. Its translation is CASSLETYQVIAYGYTF.